This entry is about one T cell receptor (beta chain). Its antigen is not identified. This sample was taken from a study of Ad26.COV2.S vaccination and SARS-CoV-2 variants. Study-level points and caveats: Breadth of non-spike TCRs did not differ between vaccinees and placebo recipients. Post-vaccination breadth of spike-specific CD8+ and CD4+ T cell responses was reportedly substantial.

The table came from immunoSEQ multiplex PCR; TCRdb's copy has only in-frame clones and leaves some out. The sample has over 400,000 clones; about nine tenths are singletons. Germline V lookup: CDR1 SGHAT, CDR2 FQNNGV. CDR3 length: 13 amino acids. The V end was cut by 8 bases, the J end by 0 bases, with 7 bases between. Treatment given: some 20 received Ad26.COV2.S at low or high dose, single or two shots; a few received placebo; per-sample allocation not given. The investigators took samples on day 63 after the first vaccine or placebo injection. This TCR derives from a person between 18 and 65 years old who received the Ad26.COV2.S COVID-19 vaccine or a placebo. The sequencing here drew on peripheral blood, taken in a trial of Ad26.COV2.S vaccine versus placebo. The V gene is TRBV11-2, the J gene TRBJ2-2; D is uncertain. CDR3 residues: CASSKTNTGELFF. The CDR3, as DNA: TGTGCCAGCTCGAAAACGAACACCGGGGAGCTGTTTTTT.